The clone carrying this T cell receptor (beta chain) was observed a few times. The study reverse transcribed the entire isolated RNA, so it sequenced expressed TCRB transcripts. TCRdb's copy holds only in-frame clones and misses some; the assay was immunoSEQ multiplex PCR. The table has a few hundred thousand clones, more than 12% seen once. The sample comes from a study of beta chain features in type 1 diabetes. Sorted cells reached over 95% purity in every population. The length of the CDR3 is 18 residues. The V gene end was trimmed by 4 bases and the J gene end by 5 bases; junction bases not matched to a gene: 17. Germline CDR1 is SGHDN and CDR2 is FVKESK.

The clonotype originates from a woman aged 18-29 years in good health. Input material: naive CD4+ T cells from blood. The V call is TRBV14, the J call TRBJ2-7; TRBD2 agrees at 10 bases. This CDR3 is CASSPQLWTSGSMDEQYF. The CDR3 nucleotides are TGTGCCAGCAGCCCCCAGTTATGGACTAGCGGCTCAATGGACGAGCAGTACTTC.